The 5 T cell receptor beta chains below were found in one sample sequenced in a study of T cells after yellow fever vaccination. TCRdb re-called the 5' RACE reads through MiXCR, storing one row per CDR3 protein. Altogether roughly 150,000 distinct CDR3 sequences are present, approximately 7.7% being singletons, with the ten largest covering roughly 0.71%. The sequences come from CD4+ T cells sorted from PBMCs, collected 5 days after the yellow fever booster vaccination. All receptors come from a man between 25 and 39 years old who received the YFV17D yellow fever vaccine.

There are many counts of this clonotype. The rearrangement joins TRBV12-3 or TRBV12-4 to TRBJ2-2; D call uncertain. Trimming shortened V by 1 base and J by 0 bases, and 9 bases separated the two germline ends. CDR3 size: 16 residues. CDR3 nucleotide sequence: TGTGCCAGCAGTTTAGAAACGTTAGCGAACACCGGGGAGCTGTTTTTT. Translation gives CASSLETLANTGELFF.

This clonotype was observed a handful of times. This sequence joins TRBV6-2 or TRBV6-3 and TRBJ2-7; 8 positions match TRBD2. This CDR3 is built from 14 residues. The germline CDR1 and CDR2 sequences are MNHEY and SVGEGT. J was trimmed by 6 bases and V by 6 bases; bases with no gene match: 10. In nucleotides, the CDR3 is TGTGCCAGCAGACCCAGCGGGAGTGCTAGCGAGCAGTACTTC. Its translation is CASRPSGSASEQYF.

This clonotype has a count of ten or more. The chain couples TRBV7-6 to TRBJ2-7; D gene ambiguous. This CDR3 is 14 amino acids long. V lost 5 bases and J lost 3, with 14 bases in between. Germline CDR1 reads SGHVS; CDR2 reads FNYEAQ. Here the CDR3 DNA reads TGTGCCAGCAGCCTCAACACCGGATACTACGAGCAGTACTTC. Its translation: CASSLNTGYYEQYF.

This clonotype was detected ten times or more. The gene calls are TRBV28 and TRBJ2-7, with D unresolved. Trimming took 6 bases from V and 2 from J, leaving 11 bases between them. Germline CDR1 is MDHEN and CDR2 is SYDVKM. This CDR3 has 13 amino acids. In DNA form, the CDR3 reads TGTGCCAGCAGACAAACAACTCCCTACGAGCAGTACTTC. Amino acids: CASRQTTPYEQYF.

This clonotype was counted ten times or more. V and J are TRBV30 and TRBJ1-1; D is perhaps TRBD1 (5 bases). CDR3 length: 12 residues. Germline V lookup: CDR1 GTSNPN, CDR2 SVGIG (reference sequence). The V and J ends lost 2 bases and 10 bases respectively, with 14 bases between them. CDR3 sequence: CAWSPPRGGAFF. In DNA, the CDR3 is TGTGCCTGGAGTCCCCCTCGGGGGGGAGCTTTCTTT.